Sequencing of this T cell receptor (beta chain) was carried out in a study of tumor-infiltrating lymphocytes in primary liver carcinoma. Overall study: Patients comprised men and women whose ages fell between 30 and 69 years.

Investigators took RNA and DNA out together from roughly 20-30 mg of unsorted bulk tissue. As concerns this clonotype: Its target is not known. Compared with germline, one end of the junction differs, possibly owing to a read error.

The CDR3 consists of 14 residues. Overall study results and limits: Among the pair types, tumor region pairs showed more overlap than tumor-adjacent and tumor-blood pairs. Representation across all five tumor regions was limited to only about 7-24% of top clones.

Starting from 450 to 500 ng of total RNA, TCR beta cDNA was produced with a primer in the constant region. It was through three nested multiplex PCR rounds of slightly modified ARM-PCR that TCR beta libraries arose. The two initial PCR rounds, 9 to 11 cycles each, used TRBV1-TRBV30 forward and C-beta reverse primers. TCRdb fed the multiplex PCR reads into MiXCR, producing one record per CDR3 protein. The table lists around 70,000 distinct CDR3 sequences, nearly 70% of them singletons. This receptor was identified in a man between 35 and 55 years old with primary liver carcinoma and hepatitis B virus infection. The J gene is TRBJ1-5, the V gene TRBV12-3 or TRBV12-4; no firm D call. Sequencing was done on a sample of liver tumor tissue from sampling region 4. The subset is: tumor region T4, right-lateral pole. CDR3 sequence (DNA): TGTGCCAACAGTTTAGTGCAGGGCAATCAGCCCCAGCATTTT. It translates to CANSLVQGNQPQHF.